The 10 T cell receptor beta chains below all came from one sample that was sequenced in a study of cytomegalovirus exposure and HLA in healthy donors. PCR primers comprised 60 Vbeta and 13 Jbeta primers. TCRdb keeps only in-frame clones here, not all; method: immunoSEQ multiplex PCR. The sample carries 150,000 to 200,000 clones, nearly 80% recorded once. The sequenced sample was PBMCs. The receptor source for this set is a woman in her thirties or forties in good health and CMV-seronegative.

This clone was counted between two and nine times. The rearrangement links TRBV7-2 to TRBJ2-7; 7 nucleotides align to TRBD1. CDR3 length equals 15 residues. V was pared by 0 bases and J by 2 bases, with 4 bases of the junction left unmatched. CDR1 and CDR2 from the germline V gene are SGHTA and FQGNSA. DNA of the CDR3: TGTGCCAGCAGCTTAGCAGGACAGGAAGCCTACGAGCAGTACTTC. This codes for CASSLAGQEAYEQYF.

The chain couples TRBV5-4 to TRBJ1-2, with D possibly TRBD1 on 6 matching bases. Germline loops: CDR1 SGHNT, CDR2 YYREEE (reference sequence). V was cut by 0 bases and J by 5 bases, with 14 bases left in between. The CDR3 covers 15 residues. CDR3 residues: CASSLETGFGYGYTF. The CDR3 coding sequence is TGTGCCAGCAGCTTGGAAACAGGGTTTGGGTATGGCTACACCTTC.

V is TRBV7-9 and J is TRBJ1-2; 10 bases line up with TRBD1. The CDR3 totals 14 residues. The V gene end was trimmed by 6 bases and the J gene end by 8 bases; junction bases not matched to a gene: 9. The germline V gene encodes CDR1 SEHNR and CDR2 FQNEAQ (reference sequence). CDR3 region: CASSLGTGDQGYTF. CDR3 nucleotides: TGTGCCAGCAGTCTAGGGACAGGGGATCAGGGCTACACCTTC.

The J gene is TRBJ2-7, the V gene TRBV7-3; maybe TRBD2 (6 bases). Trimming pared 2 bases from V and 1 base from J, leaving 9 bases between. CDR1 and CDR2 from the germline V gene are SGHTA and FQGTGA. The CDR3 covers 14 residues. The DNA of the CDR3 is TGTGCCAGCAGCTTAGGGGACTGGTCCTACGAGCAGTACTTC. Translating gives CASSLGDWSYEQYF. The entire variable domain, with the rest obtained from reference TRBV7-3 and TRBJ2-7, is as follows: GAGVSQTPSNKVTEKGKYVELRCDPISGHTALYWYRQSLGQGPEFLIYFQGTGAADDSGLPNDRFFAVRPEGSVSTLKIQRTERGDSAVYLCASSLGDWSYEQYFGPGTRLTVT.

The J gene is TRBJ2-3, the V gene TRBV5-4; 7 bases are a match to TRBD2. Trimming cost V 0 bases and J 2 bases; bases outside gene matches: 6. The germline V gene encodes CDR1 SGHNT and CDR2 YYREEE (reference sequence). The CDR3 sequence is 16 residues long. The CDR3 DNA reads TGTGCCAGCAGCTTGGGCGGGGGTTCCACCACAGATACGCAGTATTTT. It specifies CASSLGGGSTTDTQYF.

The chain couples TRBV6-5 to TRBJ1-1; TRBD1 matches at 7 bases. The CDR3 spans 14 residues. Germline V gives CDR1 MNHEY, CDR2 SVGAGI. V dropped 6 bases and J dropped 1; count of bases not matched to a gene: 5. Here the CDR3 DNA reads TGTGCCAGCAGGTTGGGACAGACGAACACTGAAGCTTTCTTT. Translated, it gives CASRLGQTNTEAFF.

J is TRBJ2-7 and V is TRBV7-2, with a tentative D call TRBD1 (5 bases). The germline CDR1 and CDR2 sequences are SGHTA and FQGNSA. V shed 2 bases and J shed 3 bases, with 23 bases lying between them. The CDR3 totals 18 residues. The CDR3 DNA reads TGTGCCAGCAGCTTACGGGCTACTACAGGCGCTTCAGGCTACGAGCAGTACTTC. Its protein product is CASSLRATTGASGYEQYF.

This chain uses TRBV12-5 with TRBJ1-1, with D possibly TRBD1 on 5 matching bases. CDR1 and CDR2 from the germline V gene are LGHNT and FRNRAP. The CDR3 is 15 residues long. Deletions cut 7 bases from V and 0 bases from J, with 15 bases between. This CDR3 reads CASAQTRALNTEAFF. CDR3 DNA: TGTGCTAGTGCCCAGACCAGGGCCCTGAACACTGAAGCTTTCTTT.

Only a few counts were recorded for this clone. The chain employs TRBV4-1 and TRBJ1-1; D may be TRBD1 (5 bases). The CDR3 spans 16 residues. Trimming pared 1 base from V and 3 bases from J, leaving 15 bases between. The V gene's germline CDR1 is MGHRA and CDR2 YSYEKL. CDR3 sequence: CASSQVYGADYTEAFF. The DNA of the CDR3 is TGCGCCAGCAGCCAAGTCTATGGGGCAGACTACACTGAAGCTTTCTTT.

The chain uses TRBV5-1 and TRBJ2-2; 7 nucleotides line up with TRBD1. From germline, CDR1 is SGHRS and CDR2 YFSETQ. This CDR3 spans 15 amino acids. The trim removed 5 bases at V and 2 bases at J, leaving 6 bases unmatched. The CDR3 loop reads CASSYGQANTGELFF. For the CDR3, the DNA is TGCGCCAGCAGTTATGGACAGGCTAACACCGGGGAGCTGTTTTTT.